This is a list of T cell receptor beta chains from one sample in a study of blood T cells in healthy people across ages. MiXCR was run by TCRdb on the 5' RACE reads, yielding one entry per CDR3 protein. Of hundreds of thousands of distinct CDR3 sequences in the sample, around 48% were seen once. Sequenced material: blood. The receptors originated from a woman aged 60-75 years in good health. The CDR3 runs from the conserved cysteine through the conserved F or W. The D gene is left open where the match is weak. The size of a clone is reported for some rows only, either as once, few or many, or as a class for expanded clones.

>-|-|TRBV29-1|TRBJ2-1
TGCAGCGTTGAGGGCGGCAGAGCGGGCGAGCAGTTCTTC
CSVEGGRAGEQFF
>-|-|TRBV11-2|TRBJ1-1
TGTGCCAGCAGCCTCCGGACCCGTTTGACTGAAGCTTTCTTT
CASSLRTRLTEAFF
>TRBD1|-|TRBV25-1|TRBJ2-2
TGTGCCAGCAGTTCGTTTTACAGGGGGAGCACCGGGGAGCTGTTTTTT
CASSSFYRGSTGELFF
>-|-|TRBV29-1|TRBJ1-5
TGCAGCGTTGGGGTCGGGGGGAGCGATCAGCCCCAGCATTTT
CSVGVGGSDQPQHF
>-|many|TRBV7-2|TRBJ2-5
TGTGCCAGCAGCACCCTACAGGGAAAAGGGGAGACCCAGTACTTC
CASSTLQGKGETQYF
>-|many|TRBV29-1|TRBJ2-3
TGCAGCGTTGCACCCCGGGACCCTCGGGATACGCAGTATTTT
CSVAPRDPRDTQYF
>-|-|TRBV20-1|TRBJ2-5
TGCAGTGCTAGGGTGGGAATGATTCAAGAGACCCAGTACTTC
CSARVGMIQETQYF
>-|few|TRBV29-1|TRBJ2-7
TGCAGCGTTGGGTTCCACCTGAGCTCCTACGAGCAGTACTTC
CSVGFHLSSYEQYF
>TRBD2|-|TRBV7-2|TRBJ2-1
TGTGCCAGCAGCTTAGCGGTGAATAAAGGGACTAGCGGGATACGATACAATGAGCAGTTCTTC
CASSLAVNKGTSGIRYNEQFF
>-|few|TRBV4-3|TRBJ2-3
TGCGCCAGCAGCCAACGCGGAGAGCGCAGCACAGATACGCAGTATTTT
CASSQRGERSTDTQYF
>-|-|TRBV27|TRBJ2-7
TGTGCCAGCAGTTGGACTGGGACATCCTACGAGCAGTACTTC
CASSWTGTSYEQYF
>-|-|TRBV7-2|TRBJ1-1
TGTGTCAGCAGCTTAGCGCGTAGCGAAGCTTTCTTT
CVSSLARSEAFF
>-|few|TRBV4-2|TRBJ2-5
TGTGCCAGCAGCCAAGATACCTTACGGACGGAGACCCAGTACTTC
CASSQDTLRTETQYF
>-|few|TRBV6-2/TRBV6-3|TRBJ1-1
TGTGCCAGCAGTGGGAATGCCTGGCAAGCTTTCTTT
CASSGNAWQAFF
>TRBD2|few|TRBV7-2|TRBJ2-1
TGTGCCAGCTCCTTCGTGACTAGCGGGAGCTCCTACAATGAGCAGTTCTTC
CASSFVTSGSSYNEQFF
>-|-|TRBV27|TRBJ1-1
TGTGCCAGCAGTTGCGGAGAGACAGCTGAAGCTTTCTTT
CASSCGETAEAFF
>-|few|TRBV20-1|TRBJ2-5
TGCAGTGCTTCCCCGGGAACCGATAGAGAGCAGTACTTC
CSASPGTDREQYF
>-|-|TRBV9|TRBJ2-1
TGTGCCAGCAGCGTTTCAGTGCTCAATGAGCAGTTCTTC
CASSVSVLNEQFF
>TRBD1|-|TRBV20-1|TRBJ1-1
TGCAGTGCTAGAGATTTCAGGGGGCAGGTTGAAGCTTTCTTT
CSARDFRGQVEAFF
>-|-|TRBV28|TRBJ2-6
TGTGCCATCGGCTCTGGGGCCAACGTCCTGACTTTC
CAIGSGANVLTF
>TRBD1|once|TRBV27|TRBJ1-6
TGTGCCAGCAGTTTTGGAACGACAGGGGGTCATAATTCACCCCTCCACTTT
CASSFGTTGGHNSPLHF
>-|few|TRBV4-2|TRBJ1-1
TGTGCCAGCAGCCCCTGGGGCACGGGGAACACTGAAGCTTTCTTT
CASSPWGTGNTEAFF
>TRBD2|many|TRBV28|TRBJ2-7
TGTGCCAGCAGTCCGATGGGACTAGCGGGATTATACGAGCAGTACTTC
CASSPMGLAGLYEQYF